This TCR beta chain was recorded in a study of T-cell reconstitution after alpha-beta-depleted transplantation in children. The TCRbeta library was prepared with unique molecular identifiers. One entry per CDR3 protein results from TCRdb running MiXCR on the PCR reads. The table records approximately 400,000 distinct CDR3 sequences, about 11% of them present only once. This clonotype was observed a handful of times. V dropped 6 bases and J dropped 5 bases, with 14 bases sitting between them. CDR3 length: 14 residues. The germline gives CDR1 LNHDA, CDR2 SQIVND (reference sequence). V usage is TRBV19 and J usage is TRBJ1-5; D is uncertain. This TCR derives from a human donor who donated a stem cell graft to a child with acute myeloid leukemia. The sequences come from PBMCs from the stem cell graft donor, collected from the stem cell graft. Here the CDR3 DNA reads TGTGCCAGTAGACCCGCGAGAGAGGATCAGCCCCAGCATTTT. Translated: CASRPAREDQPQHF.